Listed here is a single T cell receptor (beta chain). Antigen specificity is unknown. The record originates from a study of Ad26.COV2.S vaccination and SARS-CoV-2 variants. Study-level findings and limits: Reported post-vaccination CD8+ and CD4+ T cell responses to spike showed substantial breadth. Vaccine and placebo recipients had similar non-spike TCR breadth.

The sample's treatment: some 20 received Ad26.COV2.S at low or high dose, single or two shots; a few received placebo; per-sample allocation not given. Collection of the samples took place on day 63 after the first injection of vaccine or placebo. Profiled with immunoSEQ multiplex PCR; TCRdb holds only in-frame clones, not every one. Of 300,000 to 400,000 clones listed, over 75% are singletons. The germline V gene has CDR1 SGHNT and CDR2 YYREEE (reference sequence). The CDR3 is made up of 16 amino acids. Trimming stripped 4 bases from V and 0 bases from J, with 16 bases between. Sequenced here: peripheral blood, sampled in a trial of Ad26.COV2.S vaccine versus placebo. The chain has TRBV5-4 and TRBJ1-1; D might be TRBD1 (5 bases). The clonotype originates from a person between 18 and 60 years old who received the Ad26.COV2.S COVID-19 vaccine or a placebo. This CDR3 reads CASSPGPGRMNTEAFF. The CDR3 DNA reads as TGTGCCAGCAGCCCGGGACCGGGACGGATGAACACTGAAGCTTTCTTT.